This TCR beta chain was sequenced in a study of shared clonotypes between healthy human individuals. The CDR3 is 14 amino acids. V was shortened by 5 bases and J by 8 bases, with 18 bases between the two germline ends. Germline loops: CDR1 SGHTA, CDR2 FQGNSA. As for this clone: The antigen is unknown.

Study conclusions and caveats: Apart from blood, nothing was sampled; tissue repertoires likely differ.

Several immunoSEQ 96-well plates shared each subset's DNA, each plate a replicate. Some clones are missing from TCRdb's copy, which holds only in-frame ones; the method was immunoSEQ multiplex PCR. Of some 350,000 clones listed, under 80% are singletons. The chain is built from TRBV7-2 and TRBJ1-1; TRBD1 might be the D (6 bases). The receptor was isolated from a man aged 30-40 years in good health. Sample: memory CD4+ T cells sorted from blood. The subset denotes: CD45RA-negative fraction. Here the CDR3 DNA reads TGTGCCAGCAGCCACCTAGTGGGGGCCAGGGAAGCTTTCTTT. This translates into CASSHLVGAREAFF. Combining the CDR3 with reference TRBV7-2 and TRBJ1-1 gives the whole variable domain GAGVSQSPSNKVTEKGKDVELRCDPISGHTALYWYRQSLGQGLEFLIYFQGNSAPDKSGLPSDRFSAERTGGSVSTLTIQRTQQEDSAVYLCASSHLVGAREAFFGQGTRLTVV.